This T cell receptor (beta chain) emerged from a study of cytomegalovirus exposure and HLA in healthy donors. Study-wide results and limits: In a later analysis, parvovirus B19, influenza, CMV and Epstein-Barr virus appeared linked to several top co-occurrence clusters. A few CMV-associated chains were confirmed in vitro to be specific for CMV antigens. The authors enumerated some 160 TCR beta chains as linked to cytomegalovirus.

This CDR3 is 14 amino acids long. Germline loops: CDR1 PRHDT, CDR2 FYEKMQ (reference sequence). V was trimmed by 3 bases and J by 5 bases, leaving 13 bases between them. Comments on this clone: Antigen specificity is unknown.

The PCR used 60 Vbeta and 13 Jbeta primers. Method: immunoSEQ multiplex PCR; TCRdb's copy keeps in-frame clones and lacks some. The table lists approximately 130,000 clones, about four fifths of them singletons, with around 3.2% in the top ten. Healthy individuals who donated bone marrow served as the donors. This chain links TRBV13 with TRBJ1-2; perhaps TRBD1 as D (6 bases). Material: PBMCs. This sequence originates from a man aged 25-45 years in good health and CMV-seronegative. CDR3 protein: CASSLGHGQYGYTF. As DNA, the CDR3 is TGTGCCAGCAGCTTGGGACACGGACAATATGGCTACACCTTC. The whole variable domain, remainder taken from reference TRBV13 and TRBJ1-2, is AAGVIQSPRHLIKEKRETATLKCYPIPRHDTVYWYQQGPGQDPQFLISFYEKMQSDKGSIPDRFSAQQFSDYHSELNMSSLELGDSALYFCASSLGHGQYGYTFGSGTRLTVV.